This TCR beta chain was recorded in a study of blood T cell repertoires in COVID-19. Across the whole study: T cells, B-cell-depleted T cells, or PBMCs provided the cDNA or gDNA that served as material.

This clone appeared a single time. Profiling relied on immunoSEQ multiplex PCR, and the TCRdb table lists in-frame clones only, not all of them. The table lists more than 300,000 clones, over 85% of them singletons. V lost 0 bases, J lost 3 bases, and 9 bases lay in between. The germline CDR1 and CDR2 sequences are MNHEY and SVGAGI. The length of the CDR3 is 14 residues. The sample taken for sequencing was PBMCs or T cells enriched from blood (not recorded which). The rearrangement links TRBV6-5 to TRBJ2-7; perhaps TRBD2 as D (5 bases). The TCR originated in a woman aged 25-40 years who had recovered from COVID-19. DNA of the CDR3: TGTGCCAGCAGTTACTCGTTCGGGGACTACGAGCAGTACTTC. Translated: CASSYSFGDYEQYF.